Reported below is one TCR beta chain. Its specificity is unknown. V was shortened by 0 bases and J by 3 bases, with 6 bases between the two germline ends. CDR1 is LGHDT and CDR2 is YNNKEL in the germline V gene (reference sequence). The CDR3 loop spans 14 amino acids. Measured with immunoSEQ multiplex PCR; TCRdb has only the in-frame clones, and not every one. The sample records approximately 100,000 clones, about 88% being singletons. These data come from a study of T cell responses to AZD1222 COVID-19 vaccine. Findings of the study overall: The donor cohort was predominantly white British with a female majority, and clonal diversity may have been underestimated. Repertoire sampling happened only post peak T cell response. At baseline, just a handful of AZD1222 recipients tested seropositive.

J is TRBJ2-4 and V is TRBV3-1 (or the pseudogene TRBV3-2); D may be TRBD2 (5 bases). This receptor was obtained from an adult in good health. Specimen: peripheral blood, collected on day 0 of AZD1222 vaccination. The CDR3 region has the DNA TGTGCCAGCAGCCAAGACGGACTCAAAAACATTCAGTACTTC. Residues: CASSQDGLKNIQYF.